The next 29 T cell receptor beta chains were all read from a single sample in a study of CD8 T cells in ankylosing spondylitis. TCRdb re-called the 5' RACE reads through MiXCR, storing one row per CDR3 protein. This table holds 300,000 to 400,000 distinct CDR3 sequences, around a tenth found once. The sequenced material came from blood, either unsorted or a sorted T cell fraction (not recorded which). These receptors were taken from a female donor with ankylosing spondylitis or in good health (not recorded which).

The table lists this clonotype with a few counts. The chain uses TRBV19 and TRBJ1-2; D is undetermined. The CDR3 runs to 13 residues. CDR1 LNHDA and CDR2 SQIVND come from the germline V gene (reference sequence). The V end lost 5 bases, the J end lost 7 bases, and 14 bases lay between the germline ends. CDR3 region: CASSPASVLGYTF. In DNA form, the CDR3 reads TGTGCCAGTAGTCCCGCCTCGGTTCTTGGCTACACCTTC.

This clonotype was seen a handful of times. V is TRBV4-1 and J is TRBJ2-3, with D unclear. CDR3 length equals 14 residues. In germline, CDR1 is MGHRA, CDR2 YSYEKL. The germline V and J ends were trimmed by 2 bases and 3 bases, with 9 bases remaining between them. This CDR3 is CASSQPTKTDTQYF. The CDR3 nucleotides read TGCGCCAGCAGCCAACCAACAAAGACAGATACGCAGTATTTT.

The chain couples TRBV20-1 to TRBJ2-5; tentative D call: TRBD2 (6 bases). The germline V and J ends were trimmed by 5 bases and 5 bases, with 15 bases remaining between them. The CDR3 extends over 13 amino acids. The germline CDR1 and CDR2 sequences are DFQATT and SNEGSKA (reference sequence). CDR3 nucleotides: TGCAGTGCTCCACGGGACTCACGGGAGACCCAGTACTTC. This sequence encodes CSAPRDSRETQYF.

At least ten counts were recorded for this clonotype. The chain's CDR3 is CAISVRAEGYNEQFF. CDR3 bases: TGTGCCATCAGTGTACGGGCTGAGGGCTACAATGAGCAGTTCTTC. J is TRBJ2-1 and V is TRBV10-3; tentatively, D is TRBD2 (5 bases). Trimming left V 4 bases short and J 3 bases short, with 13 bases between. CDR1 and CDR2 (germline): ENHRY, SYGVKD. The CDR3 has 15 residues.

In regard to this clonotype: A much larger clone differs by one base, so this may be a read error. CDR3 sequence: CTSSLQESPLHF. CDR3 DNA: TGTACCAGCAGCTTGCAAGAATCACCCCTCCACTTT. The V gene is TRBV7-9, the J gene TRBJ1-6; no reliable D call. CDR3 length: 12 amino acids. The V gene's germline CDR1 is SEHNR and CDR2 FQNEAQ (reference sequence).

The CDR3 protein is CASSLGRRGTGELFF. The DNA for the CDR3 is TGTGCCAGCAGCTTGGGACGCAGGGGGACCGGGGAGCTGTTTTTT. The rearrangement uses TRBV7-2 and TRBJ2-2, with 7 positions matching TRBD1. This CDR3 is 15 amino acids long. Germline V gives CDR1 SGHTA, CDR2 FQGNSA. J lost 5 bases, V lost 3 bases, and 6 bases had no gene match.

This clonotype was recorded at least ten times. The chain is built from TRBV24-1 and TRBJ2-1, with TRBD2 matching 9 bases. The V and J ends lost 2 bases and 8 bases, in that order; junction bases with no gene match: 9. The CDR3 totals 16 residues. Germline V gene sequence: CDR1 KGHDR, CDR2 SFDVKD. The CDR3 spells CATSDSPGLAADEQFF. The CDR3 bases are TGTGCCACCAGTGATTCACCGGGACTAGCCGCCGATGAGCAGTTCTTC.

This chain uses TRBV4-2 with TRBJ1-4, with D uncertain. This CDR3 is built from 15 residues. V was cut by 4 bases and J by 7 bases, with 16 bases left in between. The germline V gene has CDR1 LGHNA and CDR2 YNFKEQ. The CDR3 region has the DNA TGTGCCAGCAGCCCCCGGGCCGGGTCGGGTGAAAAACTGTTTTTT. Translating gives CASSPRAGSGEKLFF.

The genes are TRBV3-1 and TRBJ1-6, with D hard to call. The germline V gene encodes CDR1 LGHDT and CDR2 YNNKEL (reference sequence). CDR3 size: 17 residues. The V and J ends lost 3 bases and 0 bases respectively, with 12 bases between them. The CDR3 DNA sequence: TGTGCCAGCAGCCAGGGTGCTTTGGGCTCCTATAATTCACCCCTCCACTTT. It specifies CASSQGALGSYNSPLHF.

This clonotype was counted only a few times. The genes are TRBV5-1 and TRBJ2-3; no clear D. There are 13 residues in the CDR3. Between the trimmed V and J ends, which lost 4 bases and 1 base, there was a span of 7 bases. Germline CDR1 reads SGHRS; CDR2 reads YFSETQ. This chain's CDR3 is CASSNKGTDTQYF. The CDR3 coding sequence is TGCGCCAGCAGCAATAAGGGCACAGATACGCAGTATTTT.

The chain uses TRBV12-3 or TRBV12-4 and TRBJ2-2; possible D gene TRBD1, 5 bases. The CDR3 runs 16 residues. Trimming took 6 bases from V and 1 from J, leaving 15 bases between them. In nucleotides, the CDR3 is TGTGCCAGCAGAATCTCTGGGGCCGGGAACACCGGGGAGCTGTTTTTT. This sequence encodes CASRISGAGNTGELFF.

In this sample, this clonotype turned up a few times. The V call is TRBV5-6, the J call TRBJ2-3; 9 bases fit TRBD2. Trimming at V came to 3 bases and at J to 2 bases, leaving 4 bases not matched to a gene. The CDR3 covers 15 residues. Germline-derived CDR1 and CDR2 are SGHDT and YYEEEE. For the CDR3, the DNA is TGTGCCAGCAGCTCTAGCGGGATGAACACAGATACGCAGTATTTT. This gives the protein CASSSSGMNTDTQYF.

This clonotype was observed a few times. The rearrangement joins TRBV6-1 to TRBJ2-7; TRBD1 agrees at 12 bases. The germline gives CDR1 MNHNS, CDR2 SASEGT. V was pared by 6 bases and J by 1 base, with 7 bases of the junction left unmatched. This CDR3 contains 16 residues. The CDR3 bases are TGTGCCAGCAGCCCTCGGGACAGGGGGCTGTCCTACGAGCAGTACTTC. Protein: CASSPRDRGLSYEQYF.

This clonotype occurred many times. V usage is TRBV5-1 and J usage is TRBJ1-1; D remains unclear. In germline, CDR1 is SGHRS, CDR2 YFSETQ. V lost 3 bases to trimming and J lost 4 bases, with 13 bases between them. CDR3 length equals 14 residues. The CDR3 sequence: CASSSTALLTEAFF. The CDR3 DNA reads TGCGCCAGCAGCTCCACGGCGTTACTCACTGAAGCTTTCTTT.

This clonotype showed up just a few times. The V call is TRBV20-1, the J call TRBJ1-4, with 7 bases matching TRBD1. Germline V gene sequence: CDR1 DFQATT, CDR2 SNEGSKA (reference sequence). The J segment lost 8 bases and the V segment lost 4 bases, leaving 16 bases of the junction unmatched. This CDR3 has 16 residues. The CDR3 reads CSATRTGDSGYEKLFF. CDR3 sequence (DNA): TGCAGTGCTACCAGGACAGGAGATAGCGGTTACGAAAAACTGTTTTTT.

This clonotype was detected many times. This chain connects TRBV20-1 to TRBJ2-1; 9 bases match TRBD2. CDR1 is DFQATT and CDR2 is SNEGSKA in the germline V gene (reference sequence). This CDR3 contains 16 residues. J lost 5 bases, V lost 0 bases, and 8 bases had no gene match. The CDR3 sequence: CSARDLRGGINNEQFF. The CDR3 bases are TGCAGTGCTAGAGATCTGCGGGGGGGTATAAACAATGAGCAGTTCTTC.

The sample holds a few counts of this clonotype. The V gene is TRBV18, the J gene TRBJ1-4; the match to TRBD1 covers 9 bases. The CDR3 sequence is 15 residues long. With 6 bases clipped from V and 8 bases from J, the junction kept 10 bases outside the gene matches. In germline, CDR1 is KGHSH, CDR2 LQKENI. The CDR3 loop is CASSPDRGILEKLFF. The CDR3 nucleotides are TGTGCCAGCTCCCCGGACAGGGGCATTCTCGAAAAACTGTTTTTT.

This clonotype was counted between two and nine times. The V gene is TRBV12-5, the J gene TRBJ1-2; 7 positions agree with TRBD1. CDR1 and CDR2 from the germline V gene are LGHNT and FRNRAP. This CDR3 has 14 amino acids. The V gene end was trimmed by 5 bases and the J gene end by 10 bases; junction bases not matched to a gene: 13. The CDR3 is CASGPRQGPTDYTF. The CDR3 region has the DNA TGTGCTAGTGGTCCCCGACAGGGCCCGACGGACTACACCTTC.

This clonotype was recorded at least ten times. V usage is TRBV20-1 and J usage is TRBJ2-1; D is possibly TRBD2 (5 bases). This CDR3 region has 16 residues. The ends were cut back, 6 bases at V and 0 bases at J, with 18 bases in the middle. From germline, CDR1 is DFQATT and CDR2 SNEGSKA (reference sequence). CDR3 region: CSALPQRPTSYNEQFF. CDR3 DNA sequence: TGCAGTGCCCTCCCCCAGCGGCCGACCTCCTACAATGAGCAGTTCTTC.

The V call is TRBV28, the J call TRBJ1-1; the match to TRBD1 covers 10 bases. The ends lost 2 bases at V and 7 bases at J; junction bases unmatched: 4. Germline assignment: CDR1 MDHEN and CDR2 SYDVKM. CDR3 length: 14 residues. This CDR3 reads CASSLGGQGLEAFF. CDR3 sequence (DNA): TGTGCCAGCAGTTTAGGGGGACAGGGGCTTGAAGCTTTCTTT.

This clonotype occurred many times. The rearrangement uses TRBV20-1 and TRBJ2-1; 12 nucleotides align to TRBD2. This CDR3 spans 13 amino acids. CDR1 is DFQATT, CDR2 SNEGSKA, per germline (reference sequence). After removal of 6 bases from V and 11 bases from J, the junction contained 8 bases not matched to a gene. The CDR3 bases are TGCAGTGCAACCGGGACTAGCGGGTTGAAGCAGTTCTTC. It translates to CSATGTSGLKQFF.

A word on this clonotype: Possible read error: a much larger clone is one base away. In nucleotides, the CDR3 is TGTGCCAGCACACCGAGACAGTGGAACTATGGCTACACCTTC. It codes for CASTPRQWNYGYTF. V gene TRBV6-1 combines with J gene TRBJ1-2, with TRBD1 as a possible D gene (5 bases). Looked up from germline, CDR1 is MNHNS and CDR2 is SASEGT. Trimming removed 7 bases from V and 2 bases from J, with 14 bases in between. There are 14 residues in the CDR3.

This clonotype was detected many times. The V and J genes are TRBV27 and TRBJ2-1; 9 bases match TRBD1. Germline assignment: CDR1 MNHEY and CDR2 SMNVEV (reference sequence). The CDR3 spans 15 residues. J gave up 9 bases and V 5 bases, and 11 bases lay outside the gene matches. The CDR3 reads CASSRSRDRVREQFF. The CDR3 coding sequence is TGTGCCAGCAGTCGAAGCCGGGACAGGGTTCGTGAGCAGTTCTTC.

This clonotype occurred a few times. The chain is built from TRBV5-1 and TRBJ2-1, with 8 positions matching TRBD2. Germline V gene lookup returns CDR1 SGHRS and CDR2 YFSETQ. CDR3 size: 18 residues. V shed 0 bases and J 4 bases; nucleotides not matched to a gene: 12. CDR3 residues: CASSLEGARTSLYNEQFF. The CDR3 nucleotides are TGCGCCAGCAGCTTGGAAGGGGCCCGGACTAGCCTATACAATGAGCAGTTCTTC.

This chain links TRBV12-3 or TRBV12-4 with TRBJ2-1, with 8 positions matching TRBD2. This CDR3 has 13 residues. The V segment lost 10 bases and the J segment 12 bases; nucleotides outside the gene matches: 14. CDR3 nucleotide sequence: TGTGCCACCTCCGCGGGGGGCCCTCGGGGGCAGTTCTTC. This translates into CATSAGGPRGQFF.

This clonotype was counted at least ten times. The J gene is TRBJ2-1, the V gene TRBV10-3; TRBD1 matches 7 bases. CDR1 and CDR2 from the germline V gene are ENHRY and SYGVKD. V dropped 8 bases and J dropped 8; count of bases not matched to a gene: 6. The CDR3 spans 12 residues. The CDR3 region is CAIGFQGDEQFF. CDR3 in DNA: TGTGCCATCGGCTTCCAGGGGGATGAGCAGTTCTTC.

This clonotype was seen many times. V gene TRBV20-1 combines with J gene TRBJ2-3, with D possibly being TRBD2 (6 bases). This CDR3 comprises 15 residues. The germline V gene encodes CDR1 DFQATT and CDR2 SNEGSKA (reference sequence). The V end lost 3 bases, the J end lost 0 bases, and 13 bases lay between the germline ends. DNA of the CDR3: TGCAGTGCTAGTCCTCGGGGGTTTAGCACAGATACGCAGTATTTT. The encoded protein is CSASPRGFSTDTQYF.

The sample holds many counts of this clonotype. This chain connects TRBV29-1 to TRBJ2-3; TRBD1 might be the D (6 bases). V shed 4 bases and J shed 5 bases, with 10 bases lying between them. The CDR3 is made up of 12 amino acids. Germline CDR1 is SQVTM and CDR2 is ANQGSEA. The CDR3 nucleotides read TGCAGCGTTGTAGGCAGGGGAGATACGCAGTATTTT. The encoded protein is CSVVGRGDTQYF.

This clonotype has at least ten counts. This chain joins TRBV20-1 and TRBJ2-3, with TRBD2 identical over 9 bases. The CDR3 consists of 17 residues. The trim removed 7 bases at V and 5 bases at J, leaving 19 bases unmatched. CDR1 and CDR2 from the germline V gene are DFQATT and SNEGSKA (reference sequence). In nucleotides, the CDR3 is TGCAGTGTTCTCACCCGGGCGGGAGGGCCACTTGAAGATACGCAGTATTTT. Residues: CSVLTRAGGPLEDTQYF.